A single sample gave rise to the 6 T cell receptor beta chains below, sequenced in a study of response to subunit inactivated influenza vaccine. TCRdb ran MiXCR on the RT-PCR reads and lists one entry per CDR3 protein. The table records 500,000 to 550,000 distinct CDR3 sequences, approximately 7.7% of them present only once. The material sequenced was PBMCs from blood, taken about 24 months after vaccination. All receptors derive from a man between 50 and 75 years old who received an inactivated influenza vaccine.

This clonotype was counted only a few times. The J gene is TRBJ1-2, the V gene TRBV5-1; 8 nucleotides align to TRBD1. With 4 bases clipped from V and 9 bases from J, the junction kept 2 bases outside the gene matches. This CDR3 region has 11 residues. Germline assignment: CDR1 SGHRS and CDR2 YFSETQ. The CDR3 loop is CASSRQGSYTF. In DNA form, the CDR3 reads TGCGCCAGCAGCCGACAGGGGAGCTACACCTTC.

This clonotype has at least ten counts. Written as DNA, the CDR3 is TGTGCCAGCAGCGTAGGAGACACCGGGGAGCTGTTTTTT. Translation: CASSVGDTGELFF. The chain joins TRBV9 to TRBJ2-2; D is unclear. Deletions cut 0 bases from V and 3 bases from J, with 3 bases between. This CDR3 is 13 amino acids long. Germline V gives CDR1 SGDLS, CDR2 YYNGEE.

The CDR3 nucleotides are TGCAGTGCTAATAGGGGGGCCTACGAGCAGTACTTC. As protein: CSANRGAYEQYF. V gene TRBV20-1 combines with J gene TRBJ2-7; D possibly matches TRBD1 or TRBD2 (6 bases each). V was pared by 4 bases and J by 2 bases, with 9 bases between. This CDR3 is built from 12 residues. CDR1 DFQATT and CDR2 SNEGSKA come from the germline V gene (reference sequence).

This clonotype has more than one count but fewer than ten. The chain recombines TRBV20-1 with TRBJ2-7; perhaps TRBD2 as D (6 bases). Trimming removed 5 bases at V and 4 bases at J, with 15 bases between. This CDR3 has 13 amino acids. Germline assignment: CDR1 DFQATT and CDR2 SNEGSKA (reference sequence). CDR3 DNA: TGCAGTGCTCTCGGGGACTGGGTGTACGAGCAGTACTTC. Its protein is CSALGDWVYEQYF.

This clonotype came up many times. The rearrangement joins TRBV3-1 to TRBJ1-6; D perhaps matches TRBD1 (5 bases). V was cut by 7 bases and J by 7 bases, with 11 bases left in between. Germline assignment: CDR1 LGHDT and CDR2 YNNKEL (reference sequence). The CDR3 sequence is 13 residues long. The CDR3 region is CASTGTPNSPLHF. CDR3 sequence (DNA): TGTGCCAGCACCGGGACCCCCAATTCACCCCTCCACTTT.

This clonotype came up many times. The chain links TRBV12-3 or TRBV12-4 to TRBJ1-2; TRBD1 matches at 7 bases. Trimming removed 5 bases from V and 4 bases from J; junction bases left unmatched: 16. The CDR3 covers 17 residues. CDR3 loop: CASSPTPGQAHGYGYTF. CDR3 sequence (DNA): TGTGCCAGCAGTCCCACCCCAGGACAGGCGCACGGCTATGGCTACACCTTC.